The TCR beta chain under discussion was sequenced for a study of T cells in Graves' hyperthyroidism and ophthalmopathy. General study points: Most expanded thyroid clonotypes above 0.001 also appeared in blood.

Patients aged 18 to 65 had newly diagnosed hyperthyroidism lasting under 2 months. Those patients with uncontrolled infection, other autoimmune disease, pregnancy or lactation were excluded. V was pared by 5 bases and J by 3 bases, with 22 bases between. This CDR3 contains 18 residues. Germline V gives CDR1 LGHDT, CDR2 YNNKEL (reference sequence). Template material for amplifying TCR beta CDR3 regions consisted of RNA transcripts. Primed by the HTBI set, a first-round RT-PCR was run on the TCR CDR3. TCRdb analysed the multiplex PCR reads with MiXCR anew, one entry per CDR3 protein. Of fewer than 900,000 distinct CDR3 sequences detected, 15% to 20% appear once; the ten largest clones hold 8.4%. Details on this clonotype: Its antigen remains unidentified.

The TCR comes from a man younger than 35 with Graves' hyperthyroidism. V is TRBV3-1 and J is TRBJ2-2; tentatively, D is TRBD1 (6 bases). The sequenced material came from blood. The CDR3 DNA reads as TGTGCCAGCAGCTCTTCTGGGACAACCCACCAACACACCGGGGAGCTGTTTTTT. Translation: CASSSSGTTHQHTGELFF.